This TCR beta chain was identified in a study of blood T cell repertoires in COVID-19. About the research overall: The origin of the acute and convalescent COVID-19 samples was the United States, Italy and Spain. PBMCs, B-cell-depleted T cells, or T cells were the source of the cDNA or gDNA that made up the material.

This CDR3 spans 18 amino acids. Germline V gene sequence: CDR1 SGDLS, CDR2 YYNGEE. V shed 4 bases, J shed 1 base, and the junction held 10 bases outside the gene matches. Authors' processing steps: Scientists estimated how many nucleated cells there were by amplifying reference gene primers. This table comes from immunoSEQ multiplex PCR, and its TCRdb copy is limited to in-frame clones, with some not included. D and trimming come from the DNA, and the V and J calls and clone size come from that table. The profile covers under 300,000 clones, with around 84% appearing a single time and roughly 3.2% taken by the ten largest.

The sequenced sample was peripheral blood. The J gene is TRBJ2-1, the V gene TRBV9; 11 positions match TRBD2. The receptor was isolated from a woman between 18 and 29 years old with acute or convalescent COVID-19. The CDR3 region is CASSRQTGTSGSYNEQFF. The CDR3, as DNA: TGTGCCAGCAGCCGACAAACCGGGACTAGCGGTTCCTACAATGAGCAGTTCTTC.